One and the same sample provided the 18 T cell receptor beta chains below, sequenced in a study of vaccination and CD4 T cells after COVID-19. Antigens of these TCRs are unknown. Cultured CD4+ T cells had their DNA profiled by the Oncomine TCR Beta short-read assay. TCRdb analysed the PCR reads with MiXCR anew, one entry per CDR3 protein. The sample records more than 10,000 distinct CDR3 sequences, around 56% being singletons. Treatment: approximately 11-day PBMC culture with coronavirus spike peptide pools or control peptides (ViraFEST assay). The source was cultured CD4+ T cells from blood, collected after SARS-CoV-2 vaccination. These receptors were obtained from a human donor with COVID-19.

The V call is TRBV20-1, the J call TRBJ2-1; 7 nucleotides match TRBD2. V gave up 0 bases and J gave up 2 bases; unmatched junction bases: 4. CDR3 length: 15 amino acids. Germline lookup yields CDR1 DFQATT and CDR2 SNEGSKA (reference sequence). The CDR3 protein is CSARDPGLAYNEQFF. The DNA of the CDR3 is TGCAGTGCTAGAGATCCAGGACTAGCCTACAATGAGCAGTTCTTC.

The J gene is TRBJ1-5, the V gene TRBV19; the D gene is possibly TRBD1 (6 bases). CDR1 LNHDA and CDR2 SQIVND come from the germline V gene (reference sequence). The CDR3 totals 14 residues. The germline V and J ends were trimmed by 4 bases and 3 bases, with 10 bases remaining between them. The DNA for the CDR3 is TGTGCCAGTAGTACACAGGGTGCCAATCAGCCCCAGCATTTT. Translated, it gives CASSTQGANQPQHF.

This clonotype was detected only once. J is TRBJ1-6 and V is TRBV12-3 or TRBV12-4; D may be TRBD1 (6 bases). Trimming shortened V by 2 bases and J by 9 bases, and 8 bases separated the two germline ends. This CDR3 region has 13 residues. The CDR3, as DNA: TGTGCCAGCAGTTTACTACAGGGTTCACCCCTCCACTTT. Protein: CASSLLQGSPLHF.

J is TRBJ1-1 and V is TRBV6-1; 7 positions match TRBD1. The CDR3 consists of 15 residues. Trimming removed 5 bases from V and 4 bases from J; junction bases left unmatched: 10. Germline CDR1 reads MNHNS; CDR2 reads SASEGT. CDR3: CASSPPGQLGTEAFF. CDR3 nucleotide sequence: TGTGCCAGCAGTCCTCCGGGACAGTTGGGCACTGAAGCTTTCTTT.

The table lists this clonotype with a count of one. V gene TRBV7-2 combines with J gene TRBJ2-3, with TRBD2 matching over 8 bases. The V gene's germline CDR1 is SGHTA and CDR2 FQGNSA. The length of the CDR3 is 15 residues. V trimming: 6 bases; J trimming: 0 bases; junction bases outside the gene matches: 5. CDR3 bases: TGTGCCAGCAGAGAGCGCGGGAGGAGCACAGATACGCAGTATTTT. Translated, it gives CASRERGRSTDTQYF.

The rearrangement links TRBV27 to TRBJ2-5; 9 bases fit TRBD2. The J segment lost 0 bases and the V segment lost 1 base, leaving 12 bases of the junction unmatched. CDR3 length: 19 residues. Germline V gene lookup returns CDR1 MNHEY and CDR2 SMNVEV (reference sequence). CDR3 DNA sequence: TGTGCCAGCAGTTTATTCGGCGGGGGGGCCCTAACGTACCAAGAGACCCAGTACTTC. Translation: CASSLFGGGALTYQETQYF.

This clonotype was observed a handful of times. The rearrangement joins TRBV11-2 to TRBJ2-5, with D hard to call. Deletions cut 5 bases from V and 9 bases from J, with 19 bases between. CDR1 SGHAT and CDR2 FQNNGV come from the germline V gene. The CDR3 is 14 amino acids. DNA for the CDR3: TGTGCCAGCAGCCCCCCAGCTCCCTCGCCGCCCCAGTACTTC. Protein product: CASSPPAPSPPQYF. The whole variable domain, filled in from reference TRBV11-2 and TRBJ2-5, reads EAGVAQSPRYKIIEKRQSVAFWCNPISGHATLYWYQQILGQGPKLLIQFQNNGVVDDSQLPKDRFSAERLKGVDSTLKIQPAKLEDSAVYLCASSPPAPSPPQYFGPGTRLLVL.

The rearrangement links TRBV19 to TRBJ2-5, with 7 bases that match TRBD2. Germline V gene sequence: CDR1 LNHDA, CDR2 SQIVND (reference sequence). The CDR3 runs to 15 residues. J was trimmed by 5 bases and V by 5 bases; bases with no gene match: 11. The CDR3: CASSGTGPGGETQYF. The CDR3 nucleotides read TGTGCCAGTAGTGGAACCGGACCGGGGGGTGAGACCCAGTACTTC.

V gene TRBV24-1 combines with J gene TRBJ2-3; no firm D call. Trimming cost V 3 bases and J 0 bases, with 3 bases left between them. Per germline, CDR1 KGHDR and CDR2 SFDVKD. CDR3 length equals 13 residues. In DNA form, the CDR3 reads TGTGCCACCAGTGATCTTAGCACAGATACGCAGTATTTT. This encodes CATSDLSTDTQYF.

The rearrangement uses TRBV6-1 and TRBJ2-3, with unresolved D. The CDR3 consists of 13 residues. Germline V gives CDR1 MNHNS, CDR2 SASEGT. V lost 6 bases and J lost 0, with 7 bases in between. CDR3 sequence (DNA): TGTGCCAGCAGGGTACCTAGCACAGATACGCAGTATTTT. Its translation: CASRVPSTDTQYF.

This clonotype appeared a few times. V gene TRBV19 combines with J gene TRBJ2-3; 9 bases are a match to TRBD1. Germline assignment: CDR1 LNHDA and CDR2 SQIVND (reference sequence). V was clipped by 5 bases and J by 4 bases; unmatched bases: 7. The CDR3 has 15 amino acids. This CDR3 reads CASSEGQGFADTQYF. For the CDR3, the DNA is TGTGCCAGTAGTGAGGGACAGGGATTCGCAGATACGCAGTATTTT.

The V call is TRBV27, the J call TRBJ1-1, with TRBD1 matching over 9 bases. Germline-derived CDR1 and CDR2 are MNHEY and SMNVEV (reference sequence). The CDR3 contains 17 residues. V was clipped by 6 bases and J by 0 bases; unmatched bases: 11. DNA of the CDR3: TGTGCCAGCAGCTTAGTTCGGGGGACAGGGTTGAACACTGAAGCTTTCTTT. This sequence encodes CASSLVRGTGLNTEAFF.

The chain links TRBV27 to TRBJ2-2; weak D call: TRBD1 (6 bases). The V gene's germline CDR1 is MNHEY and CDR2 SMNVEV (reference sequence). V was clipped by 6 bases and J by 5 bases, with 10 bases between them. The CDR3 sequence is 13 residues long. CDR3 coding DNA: TGTGCCAGCAGGACTCAGGGGACCGGGGAGCTGTTTTTT. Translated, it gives CASRTQGTGELFF.

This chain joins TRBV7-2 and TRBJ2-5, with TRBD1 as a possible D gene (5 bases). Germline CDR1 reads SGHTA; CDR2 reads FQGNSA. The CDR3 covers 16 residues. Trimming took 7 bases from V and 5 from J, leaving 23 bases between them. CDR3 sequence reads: CASILRGQTAGETQYF. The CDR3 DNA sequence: TGTGCCAGCATCCTTAGAGGTCAGACAGCCGGGGAGACCCAGTACTTC.

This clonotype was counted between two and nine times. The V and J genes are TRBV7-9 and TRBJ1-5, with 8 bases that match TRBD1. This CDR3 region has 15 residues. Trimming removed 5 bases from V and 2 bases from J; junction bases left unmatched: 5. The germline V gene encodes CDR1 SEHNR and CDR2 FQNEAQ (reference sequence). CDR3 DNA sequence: TGTGCCAGCAGCAACCAGGGGGCTGGCAATCAGCCCCAGCATTTT. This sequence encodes CASSNQGAGNQPQHF.

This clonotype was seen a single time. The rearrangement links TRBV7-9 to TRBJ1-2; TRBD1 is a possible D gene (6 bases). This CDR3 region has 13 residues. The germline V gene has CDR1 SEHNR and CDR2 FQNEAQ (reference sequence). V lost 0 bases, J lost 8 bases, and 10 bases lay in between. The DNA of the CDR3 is TGTGCCAGCAGCTTAGCGACAGGCAGGGGCTACACCTTC. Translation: CASSLATGRGYTF. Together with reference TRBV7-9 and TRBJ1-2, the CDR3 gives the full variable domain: DTGVSQNPRHKITKRGQNVTFRCDPISEHNRLYWYRQTLGQGPEFLTYFQNEAQLEKSRLLSDRFSAERPKGSFSTLEIQRTEQGDSAMYLCASSLATGRGYTFGSGTRLTVV.

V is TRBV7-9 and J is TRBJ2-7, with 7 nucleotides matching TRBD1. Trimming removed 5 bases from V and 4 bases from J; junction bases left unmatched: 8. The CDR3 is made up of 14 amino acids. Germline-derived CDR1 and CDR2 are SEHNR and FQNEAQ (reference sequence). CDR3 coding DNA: TGTGCCAGCAGCCGGTCCGGACAGGAGTACGAGCAGTACTTC. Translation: CASSRSGQEYEQYF.

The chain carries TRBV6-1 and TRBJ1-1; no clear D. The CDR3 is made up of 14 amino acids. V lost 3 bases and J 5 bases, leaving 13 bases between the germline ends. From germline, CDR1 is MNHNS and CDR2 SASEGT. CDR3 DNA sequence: TGTGCCAGCAGTGAGATAGGGATCGTAACTGAAGCTTTCTTT. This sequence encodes CASSEIGIVTEAFF.